This paragraph reports one T cell receptor beta chain. Its antigen is unidentified. This sample was included in a study of cytomegalovirus exposure and HLA in healthy donors. Study-wide findings and caveats: A later analysis reported that several of the most significant clusters appeared to be linked to common viral pathogens, among them Epstein-Barr virus.

The CDR3 is made up of 10 amino acids. Between the trimmed V and J ends, which lost 8 bases and 6 bases, there was a span of 7 bases. The germline V gene has CDR1 MDHEN and CDR2 SYDVKM. PCR used 60 Vbeta primers and 13 Jbeta primers. TCRdb's copy holds only in-frame clones and misses some; the assay was immunoSEQ multiplex PCR. The repertoire includes about 64,000 clones, roughly 87% of them detected once, and approximately 12% sits in the top ten. The material sequenced was PBMCs. The rearrangement uses TRBV28 and TRBJ1-1; D is uncertain. The source is a female donor in good health and CMV-seronegative. Written as DNA, the CDR3 is TGTGCCAGCGGGGAGGCTGAAGCTTTCTTT. The encoded protein is CASGEAEAFF.